Presented here are 15 T cell receptor beta chains from one specimen sequenced in a study of low-dose radiotherapy and immunotherapy resistance in tumors. Using a constant-region primer together with a V-primer adapter, TCRs were subjected to roughly 20 PCR cycles of amplification. TCRdb independently ran MiXCR on the reads; one entry per CDR3 protein. The profile shows fewer than 60,000 distinct CDR3 sequences, 12% of them singletons. Time point specified: before trial treatment. This specimen consisted of PBMCs, obtained before treatment. These receptors were collected from a female donor with ovarian cancer.

This clonotype has at least ten counts. V gene TRBV28 combines with J gene TRBJ2-1; 16 bases line up with TRBD2. Germline CDR1 MDHEN, CDR2 SYDVKM. After removal of 0 bases from V and 4 bases from J, the junction contained 0 bases not matched to a gene. The CDR3 has 17 amino acids. The CDR3 protein is CASSLWGLAGGYNEQFF. CDR3 nucleotides: TGTGCCAGCAGTTTATGGGGACTAGCGGGAGGGTACAATGAGCAGTTCTTC.

In regard to this clonotype: Germline is not matched at one junction end, which may reflect a read error. V usage is TRBV7-9 and J usage is TRBJ2-7; 8 nucleotides line up with TRBD1. This CDR3 comprises 15 residues. CDR1 is SEHNR and CDR2 is FQNEAQ in the germline V gene (reference sequence). CDR3 region: CASSPSGQGAYEQYF. The CDR3 coding sequence is TGCGCCAGCAGCCCCTCCGGTCAGGGGGCTTACGAGCAGTACTTC.

Ten or more counts support this clonotype. This chain links TRBV5-4 with TRBJ2-1; 7 nucleotides line up with TRBD1. J gave up 5 bases and V 9 bases, and 11 bases lay outside the gene matches. Germline CDR1 is SGHNT and CDR2 is YYREEE (reference sequence). This CDR3 spans 14 amino acids. The CDR3 DNA sequence: TGTGCCACCCAACCGGGGACAGATAACAATGAGCAGTTCTTC. As protein: CATQPGTDNNEQFF.

Only a few counts were recorded for this clonotype. CDR3 residues: CASRAPRAETQYF. CDR3 nucleotide sequence: TGTGCCAGCCGGGCCCCACGGGCGGAGACCCAGTACTTC. V usage is TRBV27 and J usage is TRBJ2-5; D gene uncertain. CDR1 is MNHEY and CDR2 is SMNVEV in the germline V gene (reference sequence). V was trimmed by 8 bases and J by 5 bases, leaving 15 bases between them. The CDR3 covers 13 residues.

At least ten counts were recorded for this clonotype. The CDR3 sequence: CASSQGRLAGEVGTDTQYF. In DNA, the CDR3 is TGTGCCAGCAGCCAAGGCCGACTAGCGGGGGAGGTCGGCACAGATACGCAGTATTTT. V usage is TRBV14 and J usage is TRBJ2-3, with 12 bases matching TRBD2. Germline V lookup: CDR1 SGHDN, CDR2 FVKESK. Germline trimming cut 1 base from V and 1 base from J; bases unmatched to any gene: 9. The CDR3 loop spans 19 amino acids.

This clonotype was seen repeatedly, ten times or more. The chain has TRBV6-6 and TRBJ1-6; D call uncertain. The CDR3 loop spans 17 amino acids. Trimming stripped 6 bases from V and 6 bases from J, with 21 bases between. Germline lookup yields CDR1 MNHNY and CDR2 SVGAGI (reference sequence). The CDR3 nucleotides read TGTGCCAGCAGGAACGACTGGGTTAATCCCCTTAATTCACCCCTCCACTTT. Protein product: CASRNDWVNPLNSPLHF.

This clonotype was recorded many times. V gene TRBV4-1 combines with J gene TRBJ2-7, with TRBD2 matching over 8 bases. The V and J ends lost 4 bases and 7 bases, in that order; junction bases with no gene match: 15. This CDR3 contains 16 residues. The V gene's germline CDR1 is MGHRA and CDR2 YSYEKL. The CDR3 here is CASSPGLAGALGEQYF. CDR3 DNA sequence: TGCGCCAGCAGCCCCGGACTAGCCGGAGCCCTGGGAGAGCAGTACTTC.

The gene calls are TRBV9 and TRBJ2-1; 14 bases match TRBD2. This CDR3 has 18 residues. V trimming: 4 bases; J trimming: 3 bases; junction bases outside the gene matches: 9. Germline CDR1 and CDR2: SGDLS and YYNGEE. The CDR3 here is CASSTTGLAGVNYNEQFF. CDR3 DNA sequence: TGTGCCAGCAGCACCACGGGACTAGCGGGAGTGAACTACAATGAGCAGTTCTTC.

This clonotype ranks as medium-sized. The V gene is TRBV28, the J gene TRBJ2-1, with TRBD2 matching over 12 bases. The CDR3 has 17 residues. The germline V gene encodes CDR1 MDHEN and CDR2 SYDVKM. V was clipped by 0 bases and J by 9 bases; unmatched bases: 9. CDR3 in amino acids: CASSLWSLAGGPGEQFF. CDR3 DNA sequence: TGTGCCAGCAGTTTATGGAGTCTAGCGGGAGGGCCAGGTGAGCAGTTCTTC.

This clonotype was picked up many times. The chain employs TRBV7-3 and TRBJ2-1; maybe TRBD2 (6 bases). Trimming removed 5 bases at V and 4 bases at J, with 18 bases between. Germline V gene data show CDR1 as SGHTA and CDR2 as FQGTGA. This CDR3 has 16 amino acids. The CDR3 bases are TGTGCCAGCAGCCGACAGCCGGGGACTGGATACAATGAGCAGTTCTTC. It specifies CASSRQPGTGYNEQFF.

This clonotype is categorized as medium-sized. The chain employs TRBV29-1 and TRBJ2-1, with 7 bases matching TRBD2. Trimming took 7 bases from V and 9 from J; bases not matched to a gene: 9. This CDR3 is built from 12 residues. CDR1 SQVTM and CDR2 ANQGSEA come from the germline V gene. CDR3 residues: CSEKASGSEQFF. As DNA, the CDR3 is TGCAGCGAGAAGGCTAGCGGTAGTGAGCAGTTCTTC.

This sequence joins TRBV27 and TRBJ1-2, with a possible D match to TRBD1 (5 bases). The CDR3 is 12 residues long. The ends were cut back, 6 bases at V and 7 bases at J, with 12 bases in the middle. CDR1 and CDR2 from the germline V gene are MNHEY and SMNVEV (reference sequence). CDR3 protein: CASSPLGGGYTF. CDR3 sequence (DNA): TGTGCCAGCAGCCCCCTCGGGGGTGGCTACACCTTC.

This chain links TRBV3-1 with TRBJ2-2; TRBD1 agrees at 7 bases. The CDR3 is 16 residues long. With V trimmed by 1 base and J by 2 bases, 4 bases remained unmatched. Germline V lookup: CDR1 LGHDT, CDR2 YNNKEL (reference sequence). The CDR3 loop reads CASSQGGGGNTGELFF. CDR3 nucleotides: TGTGCCAGCAGCCAAGGAGGGGGCGGAAACACCGGGGAGCTGTTTTTT.

This clonotype was recorded many times. J is TRBJ2-5 and V is TRBV6-6; perhaps TRBD2 as D (5 bases). This CDR3 spans 13 amino acids. The V gene's germline CDR1 is MNHNY and CDR2 SVGAGI (reference sequence). The germline V and J ends were trimmed by 2 bases and 7 bases, with 11 bases remaining between them. CDR3 loop: CASSYLGEGTQYF. The CDR3 DNA reads as TGTGCCAGCAGTTACCTCGGGGAAGGGACCCAGTACTTC.

This clonotype showed up many times. The chain links TRBV29-1 to TRBJ2-5; perhaps TRBD2 as D (5 bases). V shed 4 bases and J shed 5 bases, with 11 bases lying between them. The CDR3 sequence is 12 residues long. Germline CDR1 is SQVTM and CDR2 is ANQGSEA. In nucleotides, the CDR3 is TGCAGCGTTGGACATACGGGGGAGACCCAGTACTTC. This translates into CSVGHTGETQYF.